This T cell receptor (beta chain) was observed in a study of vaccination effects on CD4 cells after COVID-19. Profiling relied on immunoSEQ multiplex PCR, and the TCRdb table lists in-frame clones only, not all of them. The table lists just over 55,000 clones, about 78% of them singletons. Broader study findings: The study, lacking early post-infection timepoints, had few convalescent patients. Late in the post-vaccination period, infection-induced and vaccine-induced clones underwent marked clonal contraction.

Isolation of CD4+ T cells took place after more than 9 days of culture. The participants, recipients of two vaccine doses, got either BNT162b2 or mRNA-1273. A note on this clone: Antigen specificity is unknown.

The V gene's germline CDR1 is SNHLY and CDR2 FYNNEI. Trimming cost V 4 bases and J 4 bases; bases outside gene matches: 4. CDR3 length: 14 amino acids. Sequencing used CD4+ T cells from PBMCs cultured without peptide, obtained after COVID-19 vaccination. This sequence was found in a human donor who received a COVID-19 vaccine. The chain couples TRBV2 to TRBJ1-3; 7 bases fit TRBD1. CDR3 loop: CASSVQGLGNTIYF. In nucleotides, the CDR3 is TGTGCCAGCAGTGTACAGGGGCTGGGAAACACCATATATTTT.